This T cell receptor (beta chain) originates from a study of cytomegalovirus exposure and HLA in healthy donors. The CDR3 sequence is 14 residues long. The trim removed 5 bases at V and 2 bases at J, leaving 2 bases unmatched. The germline V gene has CDR1 LNHDA and CDR2 SQIVND (reference sequence). The PCR made use of 60 Vbeta and 13 Jbeta primers. Generated by immunoSEQ multiplex PCR, the TCRdb table keeps only in-frame clones and is missing some. This sample yields roughly 140,000 clones, of which approximately 80% are seen a single time; about 6.4% belongs to the top ten. The chain has TRBV19 and TRBJ2-7; 11 bases line up with TRBD2. The sample was PBMCs. This TCR derives from a woman aged 45-60 years in good health and CMV-seropositive. The DNA for the CDR3 is TGTGCCAGTAGTGAACTAGCGGGGGCCTACGAGCAGTACTTC. As protein: CASSELAGAYEQYF.